The sequence of this T cell receptor (beta chain) was determined in a study of OX40 agonist ivuxolimab in advanced cancers. Study-level information: The patients' treatment was ivuxolimab, an agonistic anti-OX40 (CD134) antibody. Previous treatment with anti-PD-1, anti-PD-L1 or anti-CTLA-4 therapy was allowed; 35% to 50% had received some.

This table comes from immunoSEQ multiplex PCR, and its TCRdb copy is limited to in-frame clones, with some not included. The sample holds nearly 80,000 clones, 90% seen once. This CDR3 spans 14 amino acids. Deletions cut 2 bases from V and 4 bases from J, with 10 bases between. Germline CDR1 LGHNA, CDR2 YNFKEQ. The specimen comprised CD4+ or CD8+ T cells sorted from blood, sampled in a trial of the OX40 agonist ivuxolimab. The sequence was obtained from an adult with an advanced solid tumor such as melanoma, head and neck, liver or kidney cancer. V usage is TRBV4-2 and J usage is TRBJ2-3; D gene unclear. The CDR3, as DNA: TGTGCCAGCAGCCAAAACCGCGAGGCAGATACGCAGTATTTT. It yields the protein CASSQNREADTQYF.